This TCR beta chain was documented in a study of Ad26.COV2.S vaccination and SARS-CoV-2 variants. Profiling relied on immunoSEQ multiplex PCR, and the TCRdb table lists in-frame clones only, not all of them. This table holds approximately 300,000 clones, around 84% found once. Indicated treatment: 15 to 20 received Ad26.COV2.S at low or high dose, single or two shots; about 5 received placebo; per-sample allocation not given. Specimens were obtained on day 63 following the first vaccine or placebo injection. CDR3 length: 14 amino acids. Germline CDR1 and CDR2: SEHNR and FQNEAQ (reference sequence). V was cut by 4 bases and J by 4 bases, with 14 bases left in between.

This TCR came from a person between 18 and 60 years old who received the Ad26.COV2.S COVID-19 vaccine or a placebo. The starting material was peripheral blood, obtained in a trial of Ad26.COV2.S vaccine versus placebo. The chain uses TRBV7-9 and TRBJ2-7; tentative D call: TRBD2 (5 bases). In nucleotides, the CDR3 is TGTGCCAGCAGCTCTCACGGGGAAAGTTACGAGCAGTACTTC. It is translated as CASSSHGESYEQYF.